This T cell receptor (beta chain) was retrieved from a study of cytomegalovirus exposure and HLA in healthy donors. Primers for the PCR totalled 60 Vbeta and 13 Jbeta. Data came from immunoSEQ multiplex PCR; TCRdb stores just in-frame clones and leaves some out. The table shows some 120,000 clones, with around 64% occurring only once. This clone was recorded a few times. Its antigen is unidentified. Study outcomes and limitations: There were around 160 TCR beta chains listed as cytomegalovirus-associated. Analyzed later, most CMV-associated TCR beta chains appeared HLA-restricted. The classifier was said to identify cytomegalovirus status with high specificity and sensitivity.

Trimming shortened V by 2 bases and J by 7 bases, and 19 bases separated the two germline ends. The CDR3 spans 17 residues. Germline CDR1 is SGHTS and CDR2 is YDEGEE. The sequence came from a man aged 25-45 years in good health and CMV-seropositive. The chain links TRBV5-8 to TRBJ1-6, with D maybe TRBD1 (5 bases). Sequencing used PBMCs. In DNA, the CDR3 is TGTGCCAGCAGCTTCACCGGTATCAGGGAGGGAAATTCACCCCTCCACTTT. Its translation is CASSFTGIREGNSPLHF.